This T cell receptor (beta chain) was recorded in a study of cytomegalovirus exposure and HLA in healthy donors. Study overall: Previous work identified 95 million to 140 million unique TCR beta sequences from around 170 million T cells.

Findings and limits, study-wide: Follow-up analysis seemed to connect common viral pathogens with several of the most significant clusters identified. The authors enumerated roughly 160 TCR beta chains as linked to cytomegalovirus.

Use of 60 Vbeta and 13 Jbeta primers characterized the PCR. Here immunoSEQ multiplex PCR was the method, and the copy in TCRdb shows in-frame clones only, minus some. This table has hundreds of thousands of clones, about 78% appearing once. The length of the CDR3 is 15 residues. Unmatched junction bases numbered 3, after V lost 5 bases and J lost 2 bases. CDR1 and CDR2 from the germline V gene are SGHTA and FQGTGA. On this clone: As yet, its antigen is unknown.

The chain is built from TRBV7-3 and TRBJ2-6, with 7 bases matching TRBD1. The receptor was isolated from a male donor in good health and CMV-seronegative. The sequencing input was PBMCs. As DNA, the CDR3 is TGTGCCAGCAGCCCGACAGGGACTGGGGCCAACGTCCTGACTTTC. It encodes CASSPTGTGANVLTF.